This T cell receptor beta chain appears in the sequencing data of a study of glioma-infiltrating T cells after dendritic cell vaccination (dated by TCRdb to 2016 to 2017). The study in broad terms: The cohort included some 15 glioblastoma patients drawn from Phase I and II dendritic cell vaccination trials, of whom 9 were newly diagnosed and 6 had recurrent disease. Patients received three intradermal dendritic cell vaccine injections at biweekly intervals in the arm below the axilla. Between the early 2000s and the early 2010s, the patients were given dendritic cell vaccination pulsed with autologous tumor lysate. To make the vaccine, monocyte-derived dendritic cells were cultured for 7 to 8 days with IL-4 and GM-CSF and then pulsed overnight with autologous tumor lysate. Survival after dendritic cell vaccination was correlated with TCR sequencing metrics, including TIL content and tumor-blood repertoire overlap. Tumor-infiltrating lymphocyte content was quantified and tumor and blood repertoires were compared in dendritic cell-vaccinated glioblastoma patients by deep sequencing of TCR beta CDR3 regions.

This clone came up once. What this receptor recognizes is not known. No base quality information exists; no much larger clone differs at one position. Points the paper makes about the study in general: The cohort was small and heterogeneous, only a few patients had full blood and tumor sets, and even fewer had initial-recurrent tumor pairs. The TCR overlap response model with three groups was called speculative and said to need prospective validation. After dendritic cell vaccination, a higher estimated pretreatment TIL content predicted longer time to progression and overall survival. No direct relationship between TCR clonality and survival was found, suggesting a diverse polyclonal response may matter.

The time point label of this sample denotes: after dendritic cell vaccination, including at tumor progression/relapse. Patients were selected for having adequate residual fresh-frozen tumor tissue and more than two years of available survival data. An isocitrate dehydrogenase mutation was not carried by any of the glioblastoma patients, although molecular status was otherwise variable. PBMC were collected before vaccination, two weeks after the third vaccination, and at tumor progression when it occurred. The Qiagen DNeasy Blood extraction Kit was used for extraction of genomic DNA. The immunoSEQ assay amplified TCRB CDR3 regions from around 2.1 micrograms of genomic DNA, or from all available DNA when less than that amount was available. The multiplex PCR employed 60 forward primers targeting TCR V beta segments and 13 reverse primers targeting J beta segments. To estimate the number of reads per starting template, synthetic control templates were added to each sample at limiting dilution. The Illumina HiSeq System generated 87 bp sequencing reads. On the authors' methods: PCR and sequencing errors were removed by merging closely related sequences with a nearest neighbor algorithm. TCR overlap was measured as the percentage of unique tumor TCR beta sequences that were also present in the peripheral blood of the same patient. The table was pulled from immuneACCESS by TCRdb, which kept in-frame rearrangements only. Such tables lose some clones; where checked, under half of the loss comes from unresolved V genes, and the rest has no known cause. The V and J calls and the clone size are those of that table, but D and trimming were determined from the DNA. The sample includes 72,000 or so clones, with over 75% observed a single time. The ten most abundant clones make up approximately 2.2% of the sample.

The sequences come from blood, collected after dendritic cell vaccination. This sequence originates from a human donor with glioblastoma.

The DNA is as follows: TGTGCCAGTAGTATTCGGACTCCGGGGGGAAAAAACATTCAGTACTTC. Translated, this gives CASSIRTPGGKNIQYF. The rearrangement joined TRBV19 to TRBJ2-4, with 7 central nucleotides matching TRBD2. Measured from the cysteine to the phenylalanine, the CDR3 is 16 residues long. Kept here is only the CDR3 DNA, which spans 48 bases and is read in frame from base 1. The V end gives up 3 bases and the J end 4 bases, leaving 9 bases in the junction not matched to a gene. The CDR1 and CDR2 encoded by the germline V gene (reference sequence) are LNHDA and SQIVND.